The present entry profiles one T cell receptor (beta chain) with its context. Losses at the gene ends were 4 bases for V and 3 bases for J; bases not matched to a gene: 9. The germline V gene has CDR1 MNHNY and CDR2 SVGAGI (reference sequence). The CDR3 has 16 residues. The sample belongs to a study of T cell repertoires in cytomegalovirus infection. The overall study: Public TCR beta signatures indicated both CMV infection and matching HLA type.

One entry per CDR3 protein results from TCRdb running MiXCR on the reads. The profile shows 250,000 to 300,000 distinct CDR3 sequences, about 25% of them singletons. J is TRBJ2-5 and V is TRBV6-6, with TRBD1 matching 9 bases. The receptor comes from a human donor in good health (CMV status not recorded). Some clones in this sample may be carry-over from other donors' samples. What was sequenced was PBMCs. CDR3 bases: TGTGCCAGCAGTTCCCCCTCCGGGACAGGGAAAGAGACCCAGTACTTC. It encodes CASSSPSGTGKETQYF.